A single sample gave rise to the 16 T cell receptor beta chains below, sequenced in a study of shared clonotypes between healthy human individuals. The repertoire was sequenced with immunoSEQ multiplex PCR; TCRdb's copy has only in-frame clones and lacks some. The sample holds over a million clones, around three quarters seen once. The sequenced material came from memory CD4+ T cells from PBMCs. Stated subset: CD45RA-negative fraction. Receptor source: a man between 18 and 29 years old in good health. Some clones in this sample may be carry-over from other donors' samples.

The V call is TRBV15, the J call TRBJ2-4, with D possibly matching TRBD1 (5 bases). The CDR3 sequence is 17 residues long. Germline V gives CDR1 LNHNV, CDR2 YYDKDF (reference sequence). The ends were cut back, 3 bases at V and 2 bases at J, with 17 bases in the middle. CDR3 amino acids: CATSSSTYTGTKNIQYF. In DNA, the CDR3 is TGTGCCACCAGCAGCAGTACCTACACAGGAACCAAAAACATTCAGTACTTC.

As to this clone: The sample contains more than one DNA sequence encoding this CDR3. CDR3 DNA sequence: TGTGCCAGCAGCTTGGCAGAAAATGAAAAACTGTTTTTT. Translating gives CASSLAENEKLFF. The chain joins TRBV5-4 to TRBJ1-4; D call uncertain. CDR3 length: 13 amino acids. CDR1 is SGHNT and CDR2 is YYREEE in the germline V gene (reference sequence). V lost 0 bases and J lost 5, with 5 bases in between.

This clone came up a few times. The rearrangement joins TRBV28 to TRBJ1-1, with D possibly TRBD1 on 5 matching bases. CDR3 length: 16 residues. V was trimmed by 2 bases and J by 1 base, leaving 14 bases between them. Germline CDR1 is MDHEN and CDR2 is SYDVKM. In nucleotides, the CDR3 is TGTGCCAGCAGTTTAACCCACGGGGGGAGGAACACTGAAGCTTTCTTT. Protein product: CASSLTHGGRNTEAFF.

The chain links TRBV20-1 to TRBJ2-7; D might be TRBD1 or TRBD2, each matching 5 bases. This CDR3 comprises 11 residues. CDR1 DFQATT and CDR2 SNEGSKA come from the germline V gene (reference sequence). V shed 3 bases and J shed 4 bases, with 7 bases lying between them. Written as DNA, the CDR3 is TGCAGTGCTAGCGGGGCTTACGAGCAGTACTTC. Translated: CSASGAYEQYF.

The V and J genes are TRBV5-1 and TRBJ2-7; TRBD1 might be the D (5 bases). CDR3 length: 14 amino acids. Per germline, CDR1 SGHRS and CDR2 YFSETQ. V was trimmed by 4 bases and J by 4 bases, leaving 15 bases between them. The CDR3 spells CASSRPEGAYEQYF. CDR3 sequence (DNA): TGCGCCAGCAGCCGGCCCGAAGGGGCATACGAGCAGTACTTC.

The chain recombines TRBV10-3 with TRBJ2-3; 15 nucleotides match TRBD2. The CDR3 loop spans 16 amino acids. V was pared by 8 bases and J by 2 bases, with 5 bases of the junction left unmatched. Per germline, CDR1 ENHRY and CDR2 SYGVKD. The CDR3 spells CAIGGLAGGSTDTQYF. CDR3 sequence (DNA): TGTGCCATCGGAGGACTAGCGGGAGGGTCCACAGATACGCAGTATTTT.

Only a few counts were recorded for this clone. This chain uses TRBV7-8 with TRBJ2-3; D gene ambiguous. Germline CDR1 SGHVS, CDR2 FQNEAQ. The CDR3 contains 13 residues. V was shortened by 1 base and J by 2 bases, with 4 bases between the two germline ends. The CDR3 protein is CASSLGHTDTQYF. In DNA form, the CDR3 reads TGTGCCAGCAGCTTAGGGCACACAGATACGCAGTATTTT.

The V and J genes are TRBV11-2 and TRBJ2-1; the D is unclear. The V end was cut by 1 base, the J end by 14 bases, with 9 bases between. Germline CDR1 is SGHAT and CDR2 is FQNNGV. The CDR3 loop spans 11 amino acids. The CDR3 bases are TGTGCCAGCAGCTTAGTCCTAGAAAAGTTCTTC. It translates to CASSLVLEKFF.

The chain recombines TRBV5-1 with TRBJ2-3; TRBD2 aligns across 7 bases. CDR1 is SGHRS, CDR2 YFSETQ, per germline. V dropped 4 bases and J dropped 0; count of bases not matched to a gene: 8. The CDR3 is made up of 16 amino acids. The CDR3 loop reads CASSPSAGTSTDTQYF. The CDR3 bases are TGCGCCAGCAGCCCATCAGCGGGGACTAGCACAGATACGCAGTATTTT.

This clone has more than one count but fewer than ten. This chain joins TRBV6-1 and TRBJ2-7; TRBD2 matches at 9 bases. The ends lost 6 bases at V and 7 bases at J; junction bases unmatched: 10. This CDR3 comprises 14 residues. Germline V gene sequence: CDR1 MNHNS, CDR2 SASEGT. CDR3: CASRRPGLAREQYF. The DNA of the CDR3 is TGTGCCAGCAGGAGACCGGGACTAGCACGGGAGCAGTACTTC.

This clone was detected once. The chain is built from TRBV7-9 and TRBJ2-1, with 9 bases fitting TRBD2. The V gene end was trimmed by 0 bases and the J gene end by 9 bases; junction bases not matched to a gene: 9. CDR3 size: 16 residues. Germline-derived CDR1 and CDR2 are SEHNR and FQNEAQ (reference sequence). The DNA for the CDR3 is TGTGCCAGCAGCTTAGCCCGGGTGTTAGCGGGAGTTGAGCAGTTCTTC. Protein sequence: CASSLARVLAGVEQFF.

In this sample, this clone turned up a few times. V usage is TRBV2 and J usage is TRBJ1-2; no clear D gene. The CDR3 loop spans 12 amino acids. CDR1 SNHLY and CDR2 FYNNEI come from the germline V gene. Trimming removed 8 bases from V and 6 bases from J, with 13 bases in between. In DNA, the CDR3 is TGTGCCAGCGATCGGGCAGCCAATGGCTACACCTTC. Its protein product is CASDRAANGYTF.

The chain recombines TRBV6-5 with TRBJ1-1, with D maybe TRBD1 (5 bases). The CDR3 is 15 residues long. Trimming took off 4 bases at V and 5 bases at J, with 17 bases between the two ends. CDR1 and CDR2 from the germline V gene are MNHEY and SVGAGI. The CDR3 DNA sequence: TGTGCCAGCAGTTTCCGGGACCCTGGGGAGACTGAAGCTTTCTTT. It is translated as CASSFRDPGETEAFF.

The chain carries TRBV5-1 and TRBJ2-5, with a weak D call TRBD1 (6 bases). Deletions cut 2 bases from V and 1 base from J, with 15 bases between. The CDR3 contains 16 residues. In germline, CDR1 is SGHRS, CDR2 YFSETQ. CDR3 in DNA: TGCGCCAGCAGCTTTTTTGGGCCCAGGGGCCAAGAGACCCAGTACTTC. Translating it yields CASSFFGPRGQETQYF.

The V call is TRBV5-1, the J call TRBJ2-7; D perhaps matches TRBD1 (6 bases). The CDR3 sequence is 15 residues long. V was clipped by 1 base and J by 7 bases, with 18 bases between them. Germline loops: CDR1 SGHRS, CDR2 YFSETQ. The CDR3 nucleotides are TGCGCCAGCAGCTTGAGGGCAGGGGCCTTAAGGGAGCAGTACTTC. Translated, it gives CASSLRAGALREQYF.

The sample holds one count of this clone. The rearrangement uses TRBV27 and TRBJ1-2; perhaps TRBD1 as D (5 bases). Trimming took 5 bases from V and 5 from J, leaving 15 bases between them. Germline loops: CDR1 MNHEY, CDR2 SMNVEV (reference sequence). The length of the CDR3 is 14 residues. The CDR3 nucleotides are TGTGCCAGCAGTCCGAACGGACGGGGGTATGGCTACACCTTC. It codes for CASSPNGRGYGYTF.